The 30 T cell receptor beta chains below were found in one sample sequenced in a study of blood T cell repertoires in COVID-19. The assay was immunoSEQ multiplex PCR, and TCRdb's table has in-frame clones only and misses some. In the table there are 400,000 or so clones, about 87% of which are singletons. Source material: peripheral blood. Source of these receptors: a man between 18 and 35 years old with COVID-19, enrolled during active disease.

The chain couples TRBV18 to TRBJ1-2, with 7 bases identical to TRBD1. J gave up 3 bases and V 0 bases, and 4 bases lay outside the gene matches. CDR1 KGHSH and CDR2 LQKENI come from the germline V gene. There are 15 residues in the CDR3. The CDR3 spells CASSPPSRGDYGYTF. CDR3 nucleotide sequence: TGTGCCAGCTCACCACCGTCCAGGGGGGACTATGGCTACACCTTC.

The gene calls are TRBV25-1 and TRBJ1-1, with 9 positions matching TRBD1. The CDR3 loop spans 18 amino acids. The germline V gene encodes CDR1 MGHDK and CDR2 SYGVNS. Trimming cost V 3 bases and J 2 bases; bases outside gene matches: 13. As DNA, the CDR3 is TGTGCCAGCAGTGACTTACGATCGACAGGGGGAGGTAACACTGAAGCTTTCTTT. It translates to CASSDLRSTGGGNTEAFF. Full variable domain (outside the CDR3, taken from reference TRBV25-1 and TRBJ1-1): EADIYQTPRYLVIGTGKKITLECSQTMGHDKMYWYQQDPGMELHLIHYSYGVNSTEKGDLSSESTVSRIRTEHFPLTLESARPSHTSQYLCASSDLRSTGGGNTEAFFGQGTRLTVV.

This clone was found once. V is TRBV27 and J is TRBJ2-6, with 9 bases that match TRBD1. The CDR3 is made up of 19 amino acids. Germline values: CDR1 MNHEY, CDR2 SMNVEV (reference sequence). V shed 3 bases and J 0 bases; nucleotides not matched to a gene: 9. The CDR3 nucleotides read TGTGCCAGCAGTTTTCACCGGGACAGGGTTTCCTCTGGGGCCAACGTCCTGACTTTC. This translates into CASSFHRDRVSSGANVLTF.

This clone was seen a few times. The chain couples TRBV19 to TRBJ1-5; maybe TRBD1 (6 bases). The V and J ends lost 6 bases and 7 bases respectively, with 10 bases between them. Germline V CDR1 and CDR2: LNHDA, SQIVND (reference sequence). The CDR3 consists of 12 residues. In DNA, the CDR3 is TGTGCCAGTAGGGGGACAACCCAGCCCCAGCATTTT. This codes for CASRGTTQPQHF.

The rearrangement uses TRBV2 and TRBJ2-2, with D perhaps TRBD1 (6 bases). V was clipped by 10 bases and J by 1 base, with 16 bases between them. Germline V gene lookup returns CDR1 SNHLY and CDR2 FYNNEI. The CDR3 is 15 residues long. CDR3 DNA: TGTGCCATTACCAAACAGGGTCGGAACACCGGGGAGCTGTTTTTT. Its translation: CAITKQGRNTGELFF.

The chain uses TRBV7-9 and TRBJ2-6, with 9 positions matching TRBD1. After removal of 5 bases from V and 8 bases from J, the junction contained 19 bases not matched to a gene. From germline, CDR1 is SEHNR and CDR2 FQNEAQ (reference sequence). The CDR3 is 19 residues long. CDR3 nucleotide sequence: TGTGCCAGCAGCGTCTCGGGACAGGGCCGTCTCTGGGGGACCAACGTCCTGACTTTC. Translated, it gives CASSVSGQGRLWGTNVLTF.

The chain carries TRBV7-9 and TRBJ2-3, with TRBD1 matching over 8 bases. Trimming removed 1 base from V and 1 base from J; junction bases left unmatched: 7. The CDR3 consists of 17 residues. Germline CDR1 is SEHNR and CDR2 is FQNEAQ (reference sequence). CDR3 sequence reads: CASSLGIRGPRTDTQYF. The CDR3 DNA sequence: TGTGCCAGCAGCTTAGGGATCAGGGGGCCTCGCACAGATACGCAGTATTTT. Based on the CDR3 plus reference TRBV7-9 and TRBJ2-3, the full variable domain is DTGVSQNPRHKITKRGQNVTFRCDPISEHNRLYWYRQTLGQGPEFLTYFQNEAQLEKSRLLSDRFSAERPKGSFSTLEIQRTEQGDSAMYLCASSLGIRGPRTDTQYFGPGTRLTVL.

V usage is TRBV5-1 and J usage is TRBJ1-1; D call uncertain. The CDR3 runs 12 residues. Between the trimmed V and J ends, which lost 1 base and 8 bases, there was a span of 9 bases. From germline, CDR1 is SGHRS and CDR2 YFSETQ. The CDR3 spells CASSLSGGEAFF. Written as DNA, the CDR3 is TGCGCCAGCAGCTTGAGCGGTGGGGAAGCTTTCTTT.

The gene calls are TRBV7-9 and TRBJ2-3; 8 nucleotides match TRBD2. V was pared by 5 bases and J by 0 bases, with 13 bases of the junction left unmatched. The CDR3 length is 18 residues. Germline CDR1 is SEHNR and CDR2 is FQNEAQ (reference sequence). The DNA for the CDR3 is TGTGCCAGCAGCAACTACCGGGGGGGCGGTATTAGCACAGATACGCAGTATTTT. Encoded protein: CASSNYRGGGISTDTQYF. The full variable domain, in which reference TRBV7-9 and TRBJ2-3 provide the parts outside the CDR3, is DTGVSQNPRHKITKRGQNVTFRCDPISEHNRLYWYRQTLGQGPEFLTYFQNEAQLEKSRLLSDRFSAERPKGSFSTLEIQRTEQGDSAMYLCASSNYRGGGISTDTQYFGPGTRLTVL.

This sequence joins TRBV6-5 and TRBJ1-4; D remains unclear. Trimming left V 0 bases short and J 15 bases short, with 14 bases between. CDR1 and CDR2 (germline): MNHEY, SVGAGI. The CDR3 sequence is 13 residues long. Written as DNA, the CDR3 is TGTGCCAGCAGTTACTCGAGGTTGGCGGCCTTGTTTTTT. This translates into CASSYSRLAALFF.

This clone has a handful of counts. The J gene is TRBJ2-2, the V gene TRBV3-1 (or the pseudogene TRBV3-2); 9 nucleotides line up with TRBD2. V shed 1 base, J shed 7 bases, and the junction held 4 bases outside the gene matches. The CDR3 runs 15 residues. Germline V gene data show CDR1 as LGHDT and CDR2 as YNNKEL (reference sequence). DNA for the CDR3: TGTGCCAGCAGCCAAGGGGGGACTAGCATCGGGGAGCTGTTTTTT. Translation: CASSQGGTSIGELFF.

The chain is built from TRBV5-5 and TRBJ2-7, with D possibly matching TRBD2 (6 bases). Germline V lookup: CDR1 SGHKS, CDR2 YYEKEE (reference sequence). Trimming stripped 2 bases from V and 1 base from J, with 13 bases between. The CDR3 totals 15 residues. CDR3 DNA: TGTGCCAGCAGCTTAGGACCGGGAGATTCCTACGAGCAGTACTTC. Protein product: CASSLGPGDSYEQYF.

This clone was observed once. This chain uses TRBV7-9 with TRBJ1-3; unclear D gene. Germline V gives CDR1 SEHNR, CDR2 FQNEAQ (reference sequence). The CDR3 contains 14 residues. Trimming left V 4 bases short and J 2 bases short, with 9 bases between. CDR3 in DNA: TGTGCCAGCAGCTCCGAGCTTGCTGGAAACACCATATATTTT. It specifies CASSSELAGNTIYF.

The genes are TRBV29-1 and TRBJ1-2; D possibly corresponds to TRBD1 (6 bases). The V end lost 1 base, the J end lost 9 bases, and 12 bases lay between the germline ends. From germline, CDR1 is SQVTM and CDR2 ANQGSEA. The CDR3 sequence is 12 residues long. In DNA, the CDR3 is TGCAGCGTTGAAGCAGGGGACCTAAGCTACACCTTC. This sequence encodes CSVEAGDLSYTF.

The chain combines TRBV10-2 with TRBJ1-1, with 8 positions matching TRBD1. The CDR3 is 15 amino acids. Germline lookup yields CDR1 WSHSY and CDR2 SAAADI. J gave up 2 bases and V 3 bases, and 5 bases lay outside the gene matches. In DNA form, the CDR3 reads TGCGCCAGCAGTGATTCGGGACAGGCAAACACTGAAGCTTTCTTT. This encodes CASSDSGQANTEAFF.

This chain connects TRBV5-1 to TRBJ1-1; the D is unclear. Germline V gene data show CDR1 as SGHRS and CDR2 as YFSETQ. This CDR3 comprises 13 residues. V gave up 4 bases and J gave up 11 bases, with 18 bases separating them. Written as DNA, the CDR3 is TGCGCCAGCAGCCTCGACTCCCCCACGCGGGCTTTCTTT. Its protein product is CASSLDSPTRAFF.

The chain has TRBV3-1 (or the pseudogene TRBV3-2) and TRBJ2-7; D not certain. Germline-derived CDR1 and CDR2 are LGHDT and YNNKEL (reference sequence). The CDR3 contains 15 residues. Trimming pared 6 bases from V and 2 bases from J, leaving 17 bases between. The CDR3 loop reads CASSTRSGVAYEQYF. CDR3 nucleotides: TGTGCCAGCAGTACACGAAGTGGAGTAGCCTACGAGCAGTACTTC.

This clone has a count of ten or more. The same CDR3 arises from other DNA sequences in this sample as well. The chain has TRBV7-2 and TRBJ2-1; 11 nucleotides match TRBD2. V was pared by 5 bases and J by 2 bases, with 2 bases of the junction left unmatched. The length of the CDR3 is 15 residues. Germline CDR1 and CDR2: SGHTA and FQGNSA. The CDR3 sequence: CASSRTSGPYNEQFF. CDR3 bases: TGTGCCAGCAGCCGGACTAGCGGGCCCTACAATGAGCAGTTCTTC. The full variable domain, with the rest looked up from reference TRBV7-2 and TRBJ2-1, is GAGVSQSPSNKVTEKGKDVELRCDPISGHTALYWYRQSLGQGLEFLIYFQGNSAPDKSGLPSDRFSAERTGGSVSTLTIQRTQQEDSAVYLCASSRTSGPYNEQFFGPGTRLTVL.

The rearrangement links TRBV10-2 to TRBJ1-5; D is perhaps TRBD1 (5 bases). The germline V gene encodes CDR1 WSHSY and CDR2 SAAADI. The V end lost 5 bases, the J end lost 4 bases, and 15 bases lay between the germline ends. The CDR3 contains 15 residues. Here the CDR3 reads CASSLNRDSNQPQHF. CDR3 DNA sequence: TGCGCCAGCAGTCTTAATCGGGACTCGAATCAGCCCCAGCATTTT.

The chain recombines TRBV7-7 with TRBJ2-2; unclear D gene. This CDR3 spans 13 amino acids. V gave up 2 bases and J gave up 3 bases, with 4 bases separating them. Germline V gene lookup returns CDR1 SSHAT and CDR2 FNYEAQ (reference sequence). The CDR3 DNA reads TGTGCCAGCAGCTTATCGGACACCGGGGAGCTGTTTTTT. Translation: CASSLSDTGELFF.

CDR3: CASSQEMSSHEQYF. DNA for the CDR3: TGTGCCAGCAGCCAAGAGATGAGTAGCCACGAGCAGTACTTC. This rearrangement joins TRBV4-2 to TRBJ2-7; no clear D gene. This CDR3 contains 14 residues. CDR1 is LGHNA and CDR2 is YNFKEQ in the germline V gene. Trimming took off 0 bases at V and 5 bases at J, with 11 bases between the two ends.

CDR3 sequence (DNA): TGTGCCAGCAATTGGGCAGGGGGTGAAAAACTGTTTTTT. Its protein product is CASNWAGGEKLFF. The chain carries TRBV7-2 and TRBJ1-4; 7 bases are a match to TRBD1. The CDR3 consists of 13 residues. The J segment lost 7 bases and the V segment lost 7 bases, leaving 6 bases of the junction unmatched. CDR1 and CDR2 (germline): SGHTA, FQGNSA. The whole variable domain, remainder taken from reference TRBV7-2 and TRBJ1-4, is GAGVSQSPSNKVTEKGKDVELRCDPISGHTALYWYRQSLGQGLEFLIYFQGNSAPDKSGLPSDRFSAERTGGSVSTLTIQRTQQEDSAVYLCASNWAGGEKLFFGSGTQLSVL.

The sample holds one count of this clone. The chain employs TRBV5-5 and TRBJ2-3; D may be TRBD1 (6 bases). Trimming cost V 0 bases and J 11 bases, with 7 bases left between them. The CDR3 is made up of 11 amino acids. Germline V gene sequence: CDR1 SGHKS, CDR2 YYEKEE (reference sequence). CDR3 protein: CASSLAGVQYF. CDR3 DNA: TGTGCCAGCAGCTTGGCAGGGGTGCAGTATTTT.

The V call is TRBV19, the J call TRBJ2-5, with D possibly being TRBD1 (5 bases). The CDR3 extends over 12 amino acids. Germline V gives CDR1 LNHDA, CDR2 SQIVND (reference sequence). V was trimmed by 3 bases and J by 8 bases, leaving 10 bases between them. CDR3 sequence: CASSIPDSTQYF. DNA of the CDR3: TGTGCCAGTAGTATTCCCGACAGTACCCAGTACTTC.

The chain uses TRBV29-1 and TRBJ2-7, with 8 bases matching TRBD1. Trimming took 0 bases from V and 7 from J; bases not matched to a gene: 11. Germline V gene lookup returns CDR1 SQVTM and CDR2 ANQGSEA. The CDR3 loop spans 15 amino acids. The CDR3 nucleotides are TGCAGCGTTGAAGATCGGGGGCAGGGGGCGATGGAGCAGTACTTC. Translation: CSVEDRGQGAMEQYF.

This sequence joins TRBV5-1 and TRBJ1-4; maybe TRBD1 (5 bases). The CDR3 runs to 15 residues. V gave up 1 base and J gave up 4 bases, with 11 bases separating them. Per germline, CDR1 SGHRS and CDR2 YFSETQ. The CDR3 loop reads CASSLYGGNNEKLFF. CDR3 in DNA: TGCGCCAGCAGCTTGTACGGGGGAAATAATGAAAAACTGTTTTTT.

The chain is built from TRBV6-6 and TRBJ2-2; TRBD2 aligns across 10 bases. This CDR3 comprises 15 residues. Per germline, CDR1 MNHNY and CDR2 SVGAGI (reference sequence). The ends lost 5 bases at V and 6 bases at J; junction bases unmatched: 6. The CDR3 DNA follows: TGTGCCAGCAGTCCCAGCGGGAGGGACGCCGGGGAGCTGTTTTTT. It is translated as CASSPSGRDAGELFF.

V is TRBV6-5 and J is TRBJ2-4; maybe TRBD1 (6 bases). The CDR3 sequence is 14 residues long. Trimming stripped 7 bases from V and 8 bases from J, with 18 bases between. Germline loops: CDR1 MNHEY, CDR2 SVGAGI. The CDR3, as DNA: TGTGCCAGCACCCCACAGGGTTCTTTGGACATTCAGTACTTC. It encodes CASTPQGSLDIQYF.

The rearrangement uses TRBV2 and TRBJ1-4, with D uncertain. This CDR3 spans 13 amino acids. V gave up 8 bases and J gave up 4 bases, with 11 bases separating them. Looked up from germline, CDR1 is SNHLY and CDR2 is FYNNEI. The CDR3 loop reads CASVGDGNEKLFF. The CDR3 coding sequence is TGTGCCAGCGTCGGGGATGGTAATGAAAAACTGTTTTTT.

This clone appeared a single time. V is TRBV6-5 and J is TRBJ2-5, with D perhaps TRBD1 (5 bases). Trimming cost V 3 bases and J 5 bases, with 10 bases left between them. CDR3 size: 13 residues. Germline values: CDR1 MNHEY, CDR2 SVGAGI. CDR3 DNA: TGTGCCAGCAGTTATGAAAAGGGGGAGACCCAGTACTTC. Encoded protein: CASSYEKGETQYF.